This TCR beta chain originates from a study of T-cell reconstitution after alpha-beta-depleted transplantation in children. Findings and limits, study-wide: Some patients showed high day-60 TCRbeta diversity, which derived from surviving recipient T cells and thymic progenitors. One year after transplant, T-cell counts and diversity came mostly from newly produced T cells. At around two months after transplant, the alpha-beta T cells were reportedly derived from several hundred expanded clones that came from non-depleted graft cells.

As concerns this clonotype: Antigen specificity is unknown.

The germline V gene encodes CDR1 SGHVS and CDR2 FNYEAQ. Trimming took 6 bases from V and 8 from J, leaving 23 bases between them. The CDR3 length is 16 residues. Preparation of the TCRbeta library was carried out with unique molecular identifiers. TCRdb redid the calling of the PCR reads with MiXCR, one entry per CDR3 protein. Of 800,000 to 1,000,000 distinct CDR3 sequences in the sample, roughly 29% were seen once. Here the sequenced sample was PBMCs, mostly from graft donor cells, taken 360 days after TCRalphabeta/CD19-depleted stem cell transplant. This chain uses TRBV7-6 with TRBJ2-1; either TRBD1 or TRBD2 may fit D (6 bases each). The TCR sequence derives from a boy younger than two who had a stem cell transplant for SCID, so the T cells may come from the graft donor. The CDR3 sequence: CASSLGGGRGIDEQFF. CDR3 nucleotide sequence: TGTGCCAGCAGTCTAGGGGGAGGCAGGGGTATAGATGAGCAGTTCTTC.